The 2 T cell receptor beta chains reported below all come from one sample, sequenced in a study of control samples from healthy donors and cancer patients. Repertoires were generated with immunoSEQ multiplex PCR, while TCRdb's copy carries only in-frame clones and drops some. The data contain some 70,000 clones, about 80% of them singletons. Sequenced: PBMCs. These receptors were taken from a woman in her 50s with lung cancer.

This clone showed up just once. V and J are TRBV14 and TRBJ2-6, with 9 bases aligning to TRBD1. This CDR3 spans 17 amino acids. V shed 2 bases and J 1 base; nucleotides not matched to a gene: 3. The germline V gene has CDR1 SGHDN and CDR2 FVKESK. In DNA, the CDR3 is TGTGCCAGCAGCCAACGGACAGGGGTTTCTGGGGCCAACGTCCTGACTTTC. It codes for CASSQRTGVSGANVLTF.

V gene TRBV5-1 combines with J gene TRBJ2-1; D is possibly TRBD1 or TRBD2 (6 bases each). V lost 3 bases, J lost 7 bases, and 11 bases lay in between. Per germline, CDR1 SGHRS and CDR2 YFSETQ. The CDR3 covers 13 residues. The CDR3 reads CASSWGAGNEQFF. The CDR3 bases are TGCGCCAGCAGCTGGGGGGCCGGGAATGAGCAGTTCTTC.